The rows below give T cell receptor beta chains drawn from one sample of a study of blood T cell repertoires in COVID-19. TCRdb keeps only in-frame clones here, not all; method: immunoSEQ multiplex PCR. The table includes approximately 67,000 clones, around 88% detected once. Sequences were obtained from peripheral blood. The receptors stem from a woman older than 75 with acute or convalescent COVID-19. Each CDR3 is given without its conserved first and last residue.

j_call: TRBJ1-5; v_call: TRBV4-1; cdr3_aa: ASSHAVNSNQPQH
j_call: TRBJ2-3; v_call: TRBV9; cdr3_aa: ASSTGQGATGTQY
j_call: TRBJ1-2; v_call: TRBV28; cdr3_aa: ASSLGAANYGYT
j_call: TRBJ1-4; v_call: TRBV27; cdr3_aa: ASRTVGARNEKLF
j_call: TRBJ1-3; v_call: TRBV15; cdr3_aa: ATTLTMSSGNTIY
j_call: TRBJ2-2; v_call: TRBV10-3; cdr3_aa: AISGRMEGGELF
j_call: TRBJ2-3; v_call: TRBV5-1; cdr3_aa: ASSLAGVNTDTQY
j_call: TRBJ2-1; v_call: TRBV5-4; cdr3_aa: ATGGGSYNEQF
j_call: TRBJ1-3; v_call: TRBV15; cdr3_aa: ATSRGGQGGNTIY
j_call: TRBJ1-4; v_call: TRBV5-8; cdr3_aa: ASSWGTGTNEKLF
j_call: TRBJ2-7; v_call: TRBV6-5; cdr3_aa: ASSRTGTDSYEQY
j_call: TRBJ2-1; v_call: TRBV7-2; cdr3_aa: ASSVRAGETYNEQF
j_call: TRBJ2-3; v_call: TRBV18; cdr3_aa: ASSGRDKYSDTQY
j_call: TRBJ2-7; v_call: TRBV7-9; cdr3_aa: ASSQTSGSFEQY
j_call: TRBJ2-1; v_call: TRBV10-1; cdr3_aa: ASSNEMAEQF
j_call: TRBJ2-7; v_call: TRBV28; cdr3_aa: ASSTRRGQPSYEQY
j_call: TRBJ1-2; v_call: TRBV28; cdr3_aa: ASTDPAGMGGYT
j_call: TRBJ1-2; v_call: TRBV3-1/TRBV3-2; cdr3_aa: ASSQDRWTVGRGTYGYT
j_call: TRBJ1-2; v_call: TRBV6-6; cdr3_aa: ASSAGGTAYGYT
j_call: TRBJ2-1; v_call: TRBV13; cdr3_aa: ASSPSNLLADEQF
j_call: TRBJ1-1; v_call: TRBV5-4; cdr3_aa: ASSLTRRLNTEAF
j_call: TRBJ1-1; v_call: TRBV4-1; cdr3_aa: ASSQFRGRNTEAF
j_call: TRBJ1-2; v_call: TRBV5-1; cdr3_aa: ASSLGRTAPNYGYT
j_call: TRBJ1-2; v_call: TRBV12-3/TRBV12-4; cdr3_aa: ASSLTGYGYT
j_call: TRBJ2-1; v_call: TRBV19; cdr3_aa: ASSIITSGIYNEQF
j_call: TRBJ1-5; v_call: TRBV19; cdr3_aa: ASTPLDRVLQPQH
j_call: TRBJ2-1; v_call: TRBV18; cdr3_aa: ASSPPEQGNWNEQF
j_call: TRBJ2-7; v_call: TRBV24-1; cdr3_aa: ATSDSGTDYEQY
j_call: TRBJ2-2; v_call: TRBV6-5; cdr3_aa: ASSLRRVSGELF
j_call: TRBJ1-4; v_call: TRBV3-1/TRBV3-2; cdr3_aa: ASSQVGQGPNEKLF
j_call: TRBJ2-3; v_call: TRBV5-1; cdr3_aa: ASSSWGRQTDTQY
j_call: TRBJ1-3; v_call: TRBV5-1; cdr3_aa: ASSTGTGALFRSSGNTIY
j_call: TRBJ2-1; v_call: TRBV27; cdr3_aa: ASSLARGSGDEQF
j_call: TRBJ1-1; v_call: TRBV5-4; cdr3_aa: ASSLGSWLRGPGEAF
j_call: TRBJ2-5; v_call: TRBV15; cdr3_aa: ATSRGPTGGQETQY
j_call: TRBJ1-5; v_call: TRBV18; cdr3_aa: ASSPTEDRAKGGIGSNQPQH
j_call: TRBJ2-7; v_call: TRBV7-2; cdr3_aa: ASSFGQSSNEQY
j_call: TRBJ1-5; v_call: TRBV6-6; cdr3_aa: AGQGPGNQPQH
j_call: TRBJ2-3; v_call: TRBV25-1; cdr3_aa: ASSGGLAGEADTQY
j_call: TRBJ1-1; v_call: TRBV19; cdr3_aa: ATFRTAEAF
j_call: TRBJ2-7; v_call: TRBV5-1; cdr3_aa: ASSLRSGTPEQY
j_call: TRBJ1-1; v_call: TRBV3-1/TRBV3-2; cdr3_aa: ASSRAGTVNTEAF
j_call: TRBJ2-7; v_call: TRBV5-1; cdr3_aa: ASSLSGSAEQY
j_call: TRBJ2-3; v_call: TRBV4-2; cdr3_aa: ASSQGDNTVADTQY
j_call: TRBJ1-1; v_call: TRBV2; cdr3_aa: ASSVPPGGAF
j_call: TRBJ1-2; v_call: TRBV19; cdr3_aa: ASSRTGGYGYT
j_call: TRBJ2-2; v_call: TRBV9; cdr3_aa: ASRPDGQGVIGELF
j_call: TRBJ2-3; v_call: TRBV19; cdr3_aa: ASSIKEGTQY
j_call: TRBJ1-1; v_call: TRBV10-2; cdr3_aa: ASSDIFRGNTEAF
j_call: TRBJ2-3; v_call: TRBV5-1; cdr3_aa: ASSQTGVGTDTQY
j_call: TRBJ2-5; v_call: TRBV9; cdr3_aa: ASSAGDRGQETQY
j_call: TRBJ1-4; v_call: TRBV3-1/TRBV3-2; cdr3_aa: ASSLRTGFNEKLF
j_call: TRBJ2-1; v_call: TRBV10-1; cdr3_aa: ASSVTGTSSNEQF
j_call: TRBJ1-5; v_call: TRBV28; cdr3_aa: ASSPPGEGATYQPQH
j_call: TRBJ1-2; v_call: TRBV18; cdr3_aa: ASSPSGQTYGYT